This TCR beta chain derives from a study of breast tumors, draining lymph nodes, adjacent tissues. The germline V gene encodes CDR1 DFQATT and CDR2 SNEGSKA (reference sequence). The CDR3 spans 13 residues. Notes on the study in general: Findings are consistent with lymph node origin and intratumoral expansion of most tumor T cells. Compared with lymph nodes, tumors were less diverse; compared with nontumor tissue, more. That most tumor T cells come from lymph nodes remained unproven. Tumor and nontumor repertoires were significantly more similar in luminal-like than in basal-like breast cancer.

The lymph nodes were axillary draining lymph nodes from breast cancer patients. Concerning this clonotype: Its antigen is not known. At one end the junction does not follow the germline gene, possibly because of a read error.

MiXCR, applied by TCRdb to the multiplex PCR reads, yields one record per CDR3 protein. Of some 140,000 distinct CDR3 sequences listed, 21% are singletons. The sample consisted of axillary lymph node tissue. The TCR originated in a female donor with breast cancer. Some clones in this sample may be carry-over from other donors' samples. This chain uses TRBV20-1 with TRBJ1-6, with D tentatively TRBD1 (6 bases). This chain's CDR3 is CSARAAGDSPLHF. Here the CDR3 DNA reads TGCAGTGCTAGAGCTGCAGGGGATTCACCCCTCCACTTC.